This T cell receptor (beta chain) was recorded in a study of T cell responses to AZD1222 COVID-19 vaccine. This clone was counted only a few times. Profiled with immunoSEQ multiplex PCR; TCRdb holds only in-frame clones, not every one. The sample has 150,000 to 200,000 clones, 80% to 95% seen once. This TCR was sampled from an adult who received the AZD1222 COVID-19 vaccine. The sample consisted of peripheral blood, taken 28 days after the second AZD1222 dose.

The CDR3 region has the DNA TGCAGCGTCGGAGGGGGGGACTTGGATACGCAGTATTTT. This gives the protein CSVGGGDLDTQYF. The genes are TRBV29-1 and TRBJ2-3; possible D gene TRBD2, 7 bases. This CDR3 has 13 amino acids. Trimming left V 6 bases short and J 6 bases short, with 16 bases between. CDR1 is SQVTM and CDR2 is ANQGSEA in the germline V gene.